This TCR beta chain comes out of a study of cytomegalovirus exposure and HLA in healthy donors. Study-wide results and limits: Reportedly, diagnosis of cytomegalovirus status by the classifier showed high specificity and sensitivity.

The assay was immunoSEQ multiplex PCR, and TCRdb's table has in-frame clones only and misses some. The sample records about 200,000 clones, roughly 80% being singletons. About this clone itself: Its antigen remains unknown.

This CDR3 is built from 13 residues. Germline values: CDR1 SGDLS, CDR2 YYNGEE. V lost 5 bases, J lost 0 bases, and 5 bases lay in between. The TCR was taken from a young woman in good health and CMV-seronegative. The chain is built from TRBV9 and TRBJ2-2; D unclear. Input material: PBMCs. CDR3: CASSTANTGELFF. DNA of the CDR3: TGTGCCAGCAGTACAGCGAACACCGGGGAGCTGTTTTTT.